These 27 T cell receptor beta chains were sequenced from one sample in a study of blood T cell repertoires in COVID-19. The assay was immunoSEQ multiplex PCR, and TCRdb's table has in-frame clones only and misses some. The repertoire has more than 150,000 clones, 70% to 90% of them found once; the top ten carry around 21%. Source material: peripheral blood. These receptor sequences come from a man between 65 and 85 years old with active or convalescent COVID-19.

The CDR3 sequence is CASSFRDNEQFF. CDR3 nucleotides: TGTGCCAGCAGTTTCCGGGACAATGAGCAGTTCTTC. The rearrangement uses TRBV6-5 and TRBJ2-1; D is unclear. CDR3 length equals 12 residues. CDR1 and CDR2 from the germline V gene are MNHEY and SVGAGI. With 4 bases removed from V and 5 bases from J, the gap between germline ends came to 6 bases.

This chain uses TRBV24-1 with TRBJ2-2; a possible D gene is TRBD1 (5 bases). Germline V gene sequence: CDR1 KGHDR, CDR2 SFDVKD. This CDR3 is built from 18 residues. The V end lost 0 bases, the J end lost 3 bases, and 16 bases lay between the germline ends. The CDR3 protein is CATSDLRSGRADTGELFF. Written as DNA, the CDR3 is TGTGCCACCAGTGATTTGCGGAGTGGCAGGGCGGACACCGGGGAGCTGTTTTTT.

This rearrangement joins TRBV6-2 or TRBV6-3 to TRBJ1-1, with D unclear. The V gene's germline CDR1 is MNHEY and CDR2 SVGEGT. V shed 6 bases and J shed 8 bases, with 13 bases lying between them. The CDR3 runs to 12 residues. The chain's CDR3 is CASSARTEEAFF. CDR3 bases: TGTGCCAGCAGCGCCCGGACTGAAGAAGCTTTCTTT.

In DNA form, the CDR3 reads TGTGCCAGCAGCCAAGAATTAGGACAGGGGATCCCCTACGAGCAGTACTTC. Its protein product is CASSQELGQGIPYEQYF. V and J are TRBV3-1 (or the pseudogene TRBV3-2) and TRBJ2-7, with 9 bases aligning to TRBD1. CDR1 is LGHDT, CDR2 YNNKEL, per germline (reference sequence). With 0 bases clipped from V and 2 bases from J, the junction kept 8 bases outside the gene matches. The CDR3 contains 17 residues.

This chain connects TRBV4-3 to TRBJ1-1; 7 nucleotides match TRBD1. V trimming: 5 bases; J trimming: 3 bases; junction bases outside the gene matches: 9. The CDR3 spans 15 residues. Germline assignment: CDR1 LGHNA and CDR2 YSLEER. The CDR3 spells CASSSQGRGDTEAFF. Written as DNA, the CDR3 is TGCGCCAGCAGCAGCCAAGGCAGGGGGGACACTGAAGCTTTCTTT.

The J gene is TRBJ2-6, the V gene TRBV11-2; tentative D call: TRBD2 (5 bases). Between the trimmed V and J ends, which lost 7 bases and 4 bases, there was a span of 20 bases. The germline V gene has CDR1 SGHAT and CDR2 FQNNGV. The CDR3 runs to 17 residues. DNA of the CDR3: TGTGCCAGCAACTCTATCGGCCCGGGAACCGGGGCCAACGTCCTGACTTTC. As protein: CASNSIGPGTGANVLTF.

This rearrangement joins TRBV27 to TRBJ2-7; 7 bases agree with TRBD2. V shed 3 bases, J shed 2 bases, and the junction held 13 bases outside the gene matches. Germline lookup yields CDR1 MNHEY and CDR2 SMNVEV (reference sequence). CDR3 length equals 17 residues. CDR3 residues: CASSFSPIFGGAYEQYF. For the CDR3, the DNA is TGTGCCAGCAGTTTTTCCCCCATCTTTGGGGGGGCCTACGAGCAGTACTTC.

The chain carries TRBV6-2 or TRBV6-3 and TRBJ1-5; 11 bases map to TRBD1. Per germline, CDR1 MNHEY and CDR2 SVGEGT. Trimming removed 5 bases from V and 0 bases from J; junction bases left unmatched: 9. The CDR3 has 18 residues. The CDR3 is CASSHPRDRGTSNQPQHF. The CDR3 DNA sequence: TGTGCCAGCAGTCACCCCAGGGACAGGGGGACTAGCAATCAGCCCCAGCATTTT.

This sequence joins TRBV11-2 and TRBJ1-5; D uncertain. Germline-derived CDR1 and CDR2 are SGHAT and FQNNGV. V lost 3 bases to trimming and J lost 0 bases, with 12 bases between them. The CDR3 consists of 16 residues. The CDR3 DNA is TGTGCCAGCAGCTTGGCGGCCGGGTATAGCAATCAGCCCCAGCATTTT. The encoded protein is CASSLAAGYSNQPQHF.

This clone appeared once. The CDR3 DNA sequence: TGTGCCAGTAGTATTCGTTTTGGCGGGAGAGTAGTGGGTAGTACAACAGATACGCAGTATTTT. Translating gives CASSIRFGGRVVGSTTDTQYF. V is TRBV19 and J is TRBJ2-3; 7 bases line up with TRBD2. This CDR3 has 21 amino acids. The germline CDR1 and CDR2 sequences are LNHDA and SQIVND (reference sequence). V shed 3 bases, J shed 3 bases, and the junction held 24 bases outside the gene matches.

This clone was found a few times. V is TRBV19 and J is TRBJ2-2, with TRBD2 identical over 7 bases. This CDR3 is built from 15 residues. With 6 bases clipped from V and 4 bases from J, the junction kept 8 bases outside the gene matches. Germline CDR1 and CDR2: LNHDA and SQIVND (reference sequence). The CDR3 sequence is CASRPGTTGTGELFF. The CDR3 coding sequence is TGTGCCAGTAGGCCTGGGACTACTGGCACCGGGGAGCTGTTTTTT.

This clone was detected only a few times. The V and J genes are TRBV7-9 and TRBJ2-3, with 8 bases identical to TRBD1. The CDR3 is 15 residues long. CDR1 and CDR2 from the germline V gene are SEHNR and FQNEAQ (reference sequence). V shed 1 base and J 9 bases; nucleotides not matched to a gene: 9. CDR3 nucleotides: TGTGCCAGCAGCTTAGATGAGACAGGGGATTTAACGCAGTATTTT. This gives the protein CASSLDETGDLTQYF.

This clone was counted only a few times. The rearrangement links TRBV19 to TRBJ1-5, with TRBD1 matching 10 bases. J gave up 11 bases and V 7 bases, and 14 bases lay outside the gene matches. This CDR3 region has 15 residues. CDR1 is LNHDA, CDR2 SQIVND, per germline (reference sequence). The CDR3 spells CASTNPGQGVVAQHF. The CDR3 DNA follows: TGTGCCAGTACCAATCCCGGACAGGGGGTCGTGGCCCAGCATTTT.

This clone appeared once. Other DNA sequences in this sample translate to the same CDR3. The genes are TRBV12-3 or TRBV12-4 and TRBJ1-1; D gene uncertain. Trimming removed 2 bases from V and 4 bases from J, with 8 bases in between. The CDR3 runs 13 residues. CDR3: CASSLRGGTEAFF. CDR3 in DNA: TGTGCCAGCAGTTTACGCGGAGGCACTGAAGCTTTCTTT.

The rearrangement links TRBV4-3 to TRBJ1-6; D perhaps matches TRBD1 (5 bases). In germline, CDR1 is LGHNA, CDR2 YSLEER. V lost 4 bases to trimming and J lost 2 bases, with 18 bases between them. The CDR3 spans 18 residues. The CDR3 nucleotides read TGCGCCAGCAGCCCGGAAGTGGGGGGACCTACCTATAATTCACCCCTCCACTTT. Translation gives CASSPEVGGPTYNSPLHF.

J is TRBJ1-5 and V is TRBV6-2 or TRBV6-3; 7 bases align to TRBD1. The CDR3 has 15 residues. Germline V lookup: CDR1 MNHEY, CDR2 SVGEGT. J was trimmed by 3 bases and V by 4 bases; bases with no gene match: 6. CDR3 loop: CASSWRGQSNQPQHF. CDR3 coding DNA: TGTGCCAGCAGTTGGCGGGGACAGTCCAATCAGCCCCAGCATTTT.

The chain employs TRBV18 and TRBJ1-5, with TRBD1 as a possible D gene (5 bases). CDR1 KGHSH and CDR2 LQKENI come from the germline V gene. V dropped 5 bases and J dropped 2 bases, with 25 bases sitting between them. This CDR3 spans 19 amino acids. CDR3 amino acids: CASSSTWDLRGNGNQPQHF. The CDR3 DNA reads as TGTGCCAGCTCATCTACCTGGGACTTAAGGGGAAACGGCAATCAGCCCCAGCATTTT.

The J gene is TRBJ1-1, the V gene TRBV19; D gene unclear. V was trimmed by 7 bases and J by 1 base, leaving 13 bases between them. CDR3 size: 14 residues. CDR1 and CDR2 (germline): LNHDA, SQIVND (reference sequence). CDR3 sequence: CASTNTGTNTEAFF. The CDR3 nucleotides read TGTGCCAGTACCAATACGGGTACGAACACTGAAGCTTTCTTT.

The CDR3 region is CASSSPGTGLRFF. The CDR3 region has the DNA TGTGCCAGCAGTTCCCCCGGGACAGGGTTACGGTTCTTC. V is TRBV12-3 or TRBV12-4 and J is TRBJ2-1, with 9 bases matching TRBD1. V trimming: 4 bases; J trimming: 15 bases; junction bases outside the gene matches: 10. This CDR3 region has 13 residues.

The CDR3 DNA reads as TGTGCCAGCAGCTTGGTTCCGGGGGCAGATACGCAGTATTTT. Residues: CASSLVPGADTQYF. V is TRBV5-5 and J is TRBJ2-3, with TRBD2 as a possible D gene (6 bases). Germline CDR1 and CDR2: SGHKS and YYEKEE (reference sequence). V was pared by 0 bases and J by 4 bases, with 9 bases between. The CDR3 spans 14 residues.

This chain joins TRBV5-1 and TRBJ2-7; 8 nucleotides match TRBD1. V lost 3 bases and J lost 1; bases outside the gene matches: 9. CDR1 is SGHRS and CDR2 is YFSETQ in the germline V gene. The CDR3 is 16 amino acids. In nucleotides, the CDR3 is TGCGCCAGCAGCTCCGCCCGGGACAGGCCATCCTACGAGCAGTACTTC. It codes for CASSSARDRPSYEQYF.

V gene TRBV18 combines with J gene TRBJ1-2; the D gene is possibly TRBD1 (5 bases). Trimming shortened V by 4 bases and J by 6 bases, and 24 bases separated the two germline ends. This CDR3 has 17 amino acids. Per germline, CDR1 KGHSH and CDR2 LQKENI. The CDR3 sequence is CASSRSRFGGDSDGYTF. The CDR3 DNA reads TGTGCCAGCTCACGATCGCGCTTCGGGGGAGATTCGGATGGCTACACCTTC.

The chain links TRBV7-9 to TRBJ1-2; D may be TRBD1 (6 bases). Trimming stripped 5 bases from V and 3 bases from J, with 13 bases between. The V gene's germline CDR1 is SEHNR and CDR2 FQNEAQ (reference sequence). The CDR3 consists of 14 residues. The CDR3 sequence: CASSREAGDYGYTF. CDR3 DNA sequence: TGTGCCAGCAGCCGAGAGGCAGGGGACTATGGCTACACCTTC.

This CDR3 reads CASNLPGNYGYTF. CDR3 nucleotides: TGTGCCAGCAATCTACCAGGAAACTATGGCTACACCTTC. The V gene is TRBV6-6, the J gene TRBJ1-2; D is unclear. The CDR3 consists of 13 residues. CDR1 MNHNY and CDR2 SVGAGI come from the germline V gene (reference sequence). Trimming pared 7 bases from V and 2 bases from J, leaving 11 bases between.

CDR3 DNA sequence: TGTGCCAGCTCACCACCGGGCGGGACAGGGGTTAAAGATGGCTACACCTTC. This translates into CASSPPGGTGVKDGYTF. The rearrangement joins TRBV18 to TRBJ1-2, with 10 bases matching TRBD1. The germline V gene has CDR1 KGHSH and CDR2 LQKENI. The CDR3 is 17 amino acids. Unmatched junction bases numbered 10, after V lost 0 bases and J lost 6 bases.

The chain uses TRBV18 and TRBJ1-5, with D tentatively TRBD1 (6 bases). The CDR3 contains 14 residues. V gave up 6 bases and J gave up 3 bases, with 12 bases separating them. Germline CDR1 KGHSH, CDR2 LQKENI. This chain's CDR3 is CASSRDRSNQPQHF. DNA for the CDR3: TGTGCCAGCTCTAGAGACAGGTCCAATCAGCCCCAGCATTTT.

The sample holds a few counts of this clone. The rearrangement links TRBV5-1 to TRBJ2-5; 8 bases agree with TRBD2. This CDR3 spans 16 amino acids. Germline loops: CDR1 SGHRS, CDR2 YFSETQ. J lost 5 bases, V lost 4 bases, and 13 bases had no gene match. The CDR3 DNA reads TGCGCCAGCAGCCCCGGGTCGGCGGGAGGTGGGGAGACCCAGTACTTC. It yields the protein CASSPGSAGGGETQYF.